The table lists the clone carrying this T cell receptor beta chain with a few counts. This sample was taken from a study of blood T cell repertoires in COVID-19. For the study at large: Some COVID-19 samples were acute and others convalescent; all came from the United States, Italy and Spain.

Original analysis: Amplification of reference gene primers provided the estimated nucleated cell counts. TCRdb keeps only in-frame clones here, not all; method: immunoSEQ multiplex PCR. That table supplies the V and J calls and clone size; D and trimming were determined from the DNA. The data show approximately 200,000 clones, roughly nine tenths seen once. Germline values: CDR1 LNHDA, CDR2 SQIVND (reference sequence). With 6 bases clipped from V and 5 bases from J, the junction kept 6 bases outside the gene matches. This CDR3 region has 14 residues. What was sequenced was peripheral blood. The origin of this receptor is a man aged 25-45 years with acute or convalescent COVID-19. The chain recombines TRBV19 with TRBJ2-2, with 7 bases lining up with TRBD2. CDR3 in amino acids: CASRGGERTGELFF. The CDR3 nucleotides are TGTGCCAGTAGGGGAGGGGAAAGGACCGGGGAGCTGTTTTTT.